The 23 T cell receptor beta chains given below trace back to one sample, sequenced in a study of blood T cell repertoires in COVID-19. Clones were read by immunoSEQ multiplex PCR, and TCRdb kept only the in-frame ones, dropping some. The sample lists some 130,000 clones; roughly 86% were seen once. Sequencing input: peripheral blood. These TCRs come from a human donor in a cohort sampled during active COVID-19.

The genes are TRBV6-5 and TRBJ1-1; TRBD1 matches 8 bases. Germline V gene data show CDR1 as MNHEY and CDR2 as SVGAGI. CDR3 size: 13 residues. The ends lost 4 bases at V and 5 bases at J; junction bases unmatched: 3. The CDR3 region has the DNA TGTGCCAGCAGTTCCCACAGGGGGACTGAAGCTTTCTTT. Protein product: CASSSHRGTEAFF.

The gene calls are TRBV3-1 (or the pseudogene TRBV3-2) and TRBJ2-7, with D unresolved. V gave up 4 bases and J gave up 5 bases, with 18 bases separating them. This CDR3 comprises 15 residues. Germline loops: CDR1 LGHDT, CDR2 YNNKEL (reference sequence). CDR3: CASSRPLGSIHEQYF. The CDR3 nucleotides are TGTGCCAGCAGCCGCCCATTGGGCAGTATTCACGAGCAGTACTTC.

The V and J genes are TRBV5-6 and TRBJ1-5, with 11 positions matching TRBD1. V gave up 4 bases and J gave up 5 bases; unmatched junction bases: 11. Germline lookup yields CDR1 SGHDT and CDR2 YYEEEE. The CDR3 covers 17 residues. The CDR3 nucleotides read TGTGCCAGCAGCCTCGGACAGGGGGCGATTGATTATCAGCCCCAGCATTTT. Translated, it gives CASSLGQGAIDYQPQHF.

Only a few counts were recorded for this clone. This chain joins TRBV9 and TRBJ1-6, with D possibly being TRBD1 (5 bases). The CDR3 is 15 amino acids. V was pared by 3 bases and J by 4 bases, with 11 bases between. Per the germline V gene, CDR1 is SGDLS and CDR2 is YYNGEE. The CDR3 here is CASSERQLYNSPLHF. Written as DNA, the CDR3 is TGTGCCAGCAGCGAGCGACAGTTATATAATTCACCCCTCCACTTT.

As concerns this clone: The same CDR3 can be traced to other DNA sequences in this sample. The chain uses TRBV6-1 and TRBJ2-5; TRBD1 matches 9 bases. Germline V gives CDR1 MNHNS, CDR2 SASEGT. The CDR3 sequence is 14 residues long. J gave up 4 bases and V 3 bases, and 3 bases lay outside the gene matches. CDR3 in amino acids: CASSETGGRETQYF. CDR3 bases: TGTGCCAGCAGTGAGACAGGGGGGCGAGAGACCCAGTACTTC.

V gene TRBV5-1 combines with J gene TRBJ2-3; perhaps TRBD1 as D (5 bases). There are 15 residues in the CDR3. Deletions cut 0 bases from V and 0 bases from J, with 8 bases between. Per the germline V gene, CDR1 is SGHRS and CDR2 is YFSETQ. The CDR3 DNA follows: TGCGCCAGCAGCTTGGATTACAGGAGCACAGATACGCAGTATTTT. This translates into CASSLDYRSTDTQYF.

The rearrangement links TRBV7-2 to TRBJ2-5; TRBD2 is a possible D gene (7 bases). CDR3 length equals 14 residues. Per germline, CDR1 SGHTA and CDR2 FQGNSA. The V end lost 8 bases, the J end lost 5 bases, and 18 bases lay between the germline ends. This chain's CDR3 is CASSYLGGRETQYF. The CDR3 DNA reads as TGTGCCAGCTCATATTTGGGGGGGCGGGAGACCCAGTACTTC.

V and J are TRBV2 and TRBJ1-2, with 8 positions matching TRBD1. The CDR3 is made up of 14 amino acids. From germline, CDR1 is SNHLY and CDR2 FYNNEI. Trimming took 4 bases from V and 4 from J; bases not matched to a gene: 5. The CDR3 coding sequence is TGTGCCAGCAGTGCAGGGGGCATAGGCTATGGCTACACCTTC. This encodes CASSAGGIGYGYTF.

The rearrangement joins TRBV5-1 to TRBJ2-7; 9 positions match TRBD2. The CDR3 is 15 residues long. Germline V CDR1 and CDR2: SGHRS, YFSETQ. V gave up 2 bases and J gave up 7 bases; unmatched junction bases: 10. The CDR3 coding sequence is TGCGCCAGCAGCTTTACCAGCGGGGGGCCTCGAGAGCAGTACTTC. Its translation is CASSFTSGGPREQYF.

CDR3 residues: CASSQQQGASGNTIYF. The CDR3 nucleotides are TGCGCCAGCAGCCAACAACAGGGGGCATCTGGAAACACCATATATTTT. The chain combines TRBV4-1 with TRBJ1-3, with 9 bases fitting TRBD1. The V gene end was trimmed by 2 bases and the J gene end by 1 base; junction bases not matched to a gene: 3. CDR1 and CDR2 from the germline V gene are MGHRA and YSYEKL. The CDR3 is 16 residues long.

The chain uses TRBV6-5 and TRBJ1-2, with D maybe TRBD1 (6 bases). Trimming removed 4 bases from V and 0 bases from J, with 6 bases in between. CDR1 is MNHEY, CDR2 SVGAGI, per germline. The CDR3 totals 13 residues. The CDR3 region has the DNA TGTGCCAGCAGTTCAGGGGCTAACTATGGCTACACCTTC. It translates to CASSSGANYGYTF.

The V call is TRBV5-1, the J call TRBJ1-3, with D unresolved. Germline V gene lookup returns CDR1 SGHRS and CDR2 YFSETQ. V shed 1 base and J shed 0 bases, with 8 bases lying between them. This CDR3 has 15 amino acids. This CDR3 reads CASSLTGYSGNTIYF. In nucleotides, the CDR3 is TGCGCCAGCAGCTTGACGGGGTACTCTGGAAACACCATATATTTT. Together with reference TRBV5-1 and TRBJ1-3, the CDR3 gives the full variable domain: KAGVTQTPRYLIKTRGQQVTLSCSPISGHRSVSWYQQTPGQGLQFLFEYFSETQRNKGNFPGRFSGRQFSNSRSEMNVSTLELGDSALYLCASSLTGYSGNTIYFGEGSWLTVV.

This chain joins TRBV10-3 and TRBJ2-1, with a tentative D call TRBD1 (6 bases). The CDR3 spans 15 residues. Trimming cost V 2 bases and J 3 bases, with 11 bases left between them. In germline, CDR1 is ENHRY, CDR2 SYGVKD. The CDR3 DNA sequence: TGTGCCATCAGTGAGGCCGGGACACTCTACAATGAGCAGTTCTTC. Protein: CAISEAGTLYNEQFF.

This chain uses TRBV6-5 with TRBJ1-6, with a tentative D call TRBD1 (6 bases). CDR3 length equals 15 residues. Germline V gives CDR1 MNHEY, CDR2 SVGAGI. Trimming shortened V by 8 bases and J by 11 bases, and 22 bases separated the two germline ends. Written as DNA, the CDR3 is TGTGCCAGCGGACCGCCCGGGGGGCTGGATCCACCCCTCCACTTT. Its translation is CASGPPGGLDPPLHF.

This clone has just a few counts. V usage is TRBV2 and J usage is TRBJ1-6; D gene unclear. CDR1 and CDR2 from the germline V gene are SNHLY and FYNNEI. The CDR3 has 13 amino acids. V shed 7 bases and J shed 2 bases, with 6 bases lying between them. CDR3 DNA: TGTGCCAGCATTTTCACCTATAATTCACCCCTCCACTTT. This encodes CASIFTYNSPLHF. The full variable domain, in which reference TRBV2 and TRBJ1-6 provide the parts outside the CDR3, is EPEVTQTPSHQVTQMGQEVILRCVPISNHLYFYWYRQILGQKVEFLVSFYNNEISEKSEIFDDQFSVERPDGSNFTLKIRSTKLEDSAMYFCASIFTYNSPLHFGNGTRLTVT.

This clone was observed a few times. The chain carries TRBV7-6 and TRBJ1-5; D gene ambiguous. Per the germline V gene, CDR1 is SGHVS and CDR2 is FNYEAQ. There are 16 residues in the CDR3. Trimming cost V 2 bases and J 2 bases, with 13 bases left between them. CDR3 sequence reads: CASSLSSPGGNQPQHF. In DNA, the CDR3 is TGTGCCAGCAGCTTATCTAGCCCCGGGGGCAATCAGCCCCAGCATTTT. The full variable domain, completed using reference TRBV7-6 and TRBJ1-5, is GAGVSQSPRYKVTKRGQDVALRCDPISGHVSLYWYRQALGQGPEFLTYFNYEAQQDKSGLPNDRFSAERPEGSISTLTIQRTEQRDSAMYRCASSLSSPGGNQPQHFGDGTRLSIL.

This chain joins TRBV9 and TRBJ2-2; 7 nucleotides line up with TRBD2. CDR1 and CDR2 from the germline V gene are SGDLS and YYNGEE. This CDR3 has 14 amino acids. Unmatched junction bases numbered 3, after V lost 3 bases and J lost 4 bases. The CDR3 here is CASSATGGTGELFF. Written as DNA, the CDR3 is TGTGCCAGCAGCGCAACGGGGGGCACCGGGGAGCTGTTTTTT.

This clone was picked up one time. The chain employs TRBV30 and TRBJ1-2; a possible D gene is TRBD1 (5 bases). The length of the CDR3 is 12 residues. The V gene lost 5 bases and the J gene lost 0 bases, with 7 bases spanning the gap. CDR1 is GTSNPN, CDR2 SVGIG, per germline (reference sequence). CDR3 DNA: TGTGCCTGGTCGACAGCTAACTATGGCTACACCTTC. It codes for CAWSTANYGYTF.

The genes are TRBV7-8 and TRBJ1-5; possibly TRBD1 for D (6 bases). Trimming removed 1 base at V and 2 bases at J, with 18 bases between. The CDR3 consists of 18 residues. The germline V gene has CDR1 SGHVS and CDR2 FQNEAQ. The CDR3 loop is CASSLDGYRVGRNQPQHF. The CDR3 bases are TGTGCCAGCAGCTTAGATGGGTACAGGGTCGGGCGCAATCAGCCCCAGCATTTT.

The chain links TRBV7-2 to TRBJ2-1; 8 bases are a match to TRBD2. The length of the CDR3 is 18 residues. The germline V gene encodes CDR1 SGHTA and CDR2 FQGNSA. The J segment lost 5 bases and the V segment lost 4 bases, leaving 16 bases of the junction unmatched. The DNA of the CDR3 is TGTGCCAGCAGCTCCACCCCCCCGGGAGCGGGGGTAAACAATGAGCAGTTCTTC. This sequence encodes CASSSTPPGAGVNNEQFF.

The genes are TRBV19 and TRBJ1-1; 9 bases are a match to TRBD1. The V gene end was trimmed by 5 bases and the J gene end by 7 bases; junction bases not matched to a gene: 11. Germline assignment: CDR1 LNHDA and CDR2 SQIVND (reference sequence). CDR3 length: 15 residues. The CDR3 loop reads CASSPRDRATFEAFF. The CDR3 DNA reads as TGTGCCAGTAGTCCCAGGGACAGGGCTACCTTTGAAGCTTTCTTT.

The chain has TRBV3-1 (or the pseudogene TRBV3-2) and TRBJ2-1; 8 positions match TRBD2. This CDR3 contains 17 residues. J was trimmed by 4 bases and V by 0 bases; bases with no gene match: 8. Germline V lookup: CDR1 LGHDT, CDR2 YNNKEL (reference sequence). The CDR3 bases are TGTGCCAGCAGCCAAGATGTACTAGCGGTTTCGTACAATGAGCAGTTCTTC. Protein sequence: CASSQDVLAVSYNEQFF.

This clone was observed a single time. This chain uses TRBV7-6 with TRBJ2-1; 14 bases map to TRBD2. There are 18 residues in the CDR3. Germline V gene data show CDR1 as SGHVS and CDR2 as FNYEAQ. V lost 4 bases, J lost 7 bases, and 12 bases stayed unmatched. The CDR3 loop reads CASSSFRSGTSGGNEQFF. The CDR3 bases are TGTGCCAGCAGCTCGTTCCGATCCGGGACTAGCGGGGGTAATGAGCAGTTCTTC.